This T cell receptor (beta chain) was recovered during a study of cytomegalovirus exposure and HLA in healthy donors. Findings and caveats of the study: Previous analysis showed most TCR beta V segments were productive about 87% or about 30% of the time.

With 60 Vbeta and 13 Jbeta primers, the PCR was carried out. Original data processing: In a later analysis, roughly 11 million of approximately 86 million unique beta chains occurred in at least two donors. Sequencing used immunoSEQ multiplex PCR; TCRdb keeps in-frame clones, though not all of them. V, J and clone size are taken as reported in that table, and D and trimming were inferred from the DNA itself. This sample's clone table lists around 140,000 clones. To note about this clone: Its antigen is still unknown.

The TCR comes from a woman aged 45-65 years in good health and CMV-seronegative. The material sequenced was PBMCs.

CDR3 coding DNA: TGTGCCAGCAGCTGGACCCGGGACAGGGATAAGAGCACCGGGGAGCTGTTTTTT. This codes for CASSWTRDRDKSTGELFF. The chain has TRBV5-8 and TRBJ2-2; 9 nucleotides align to TRBD1. V dropped 3 bases and J dropped 4; count of bases not matched to a gene: 13. The CDR3 consists of 18 residues. Germline CDR1 is SGHTS and CDR2 is YDEGEE.